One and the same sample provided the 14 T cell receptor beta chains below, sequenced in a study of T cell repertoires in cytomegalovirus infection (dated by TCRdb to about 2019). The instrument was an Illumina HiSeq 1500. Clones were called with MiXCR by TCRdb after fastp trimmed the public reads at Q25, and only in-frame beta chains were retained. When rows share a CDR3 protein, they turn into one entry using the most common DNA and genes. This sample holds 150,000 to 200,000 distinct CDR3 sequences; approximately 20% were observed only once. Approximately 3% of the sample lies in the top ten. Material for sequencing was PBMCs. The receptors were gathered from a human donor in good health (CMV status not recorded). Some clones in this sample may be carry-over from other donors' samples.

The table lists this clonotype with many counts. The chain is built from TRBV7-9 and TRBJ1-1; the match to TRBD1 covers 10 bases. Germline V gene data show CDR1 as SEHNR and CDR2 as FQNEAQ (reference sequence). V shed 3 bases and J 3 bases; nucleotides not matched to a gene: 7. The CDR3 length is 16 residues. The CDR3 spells CASSFRTGGFDTEAFF. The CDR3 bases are TGTGCCAGCAGCTTCCGGACAGGGGGTTTCGACACTGAAGCTTTCTTT.

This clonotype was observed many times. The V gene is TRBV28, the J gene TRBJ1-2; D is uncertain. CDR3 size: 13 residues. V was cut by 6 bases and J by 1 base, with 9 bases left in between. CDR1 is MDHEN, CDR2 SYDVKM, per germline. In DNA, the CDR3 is TGTGCCAGCAGGACGCAGGTTAACTATGGCTACACCTTC. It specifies CASRTQVNYGYTF.

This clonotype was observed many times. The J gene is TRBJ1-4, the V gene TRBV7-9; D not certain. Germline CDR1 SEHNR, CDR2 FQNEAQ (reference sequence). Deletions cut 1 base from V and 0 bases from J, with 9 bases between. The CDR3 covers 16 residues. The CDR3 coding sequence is TGTGCCAGCAGCTTAGAGGCAACCGCAACTAATGAAAAACTGTTTTTT. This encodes CASSLEATATNEKLFF.

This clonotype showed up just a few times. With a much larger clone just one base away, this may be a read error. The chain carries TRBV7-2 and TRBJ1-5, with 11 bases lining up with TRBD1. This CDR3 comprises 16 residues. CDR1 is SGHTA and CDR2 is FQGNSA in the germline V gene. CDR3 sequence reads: CGSSSGQGAVSQPQHF. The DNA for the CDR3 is TGTGGCAGCAGCTCCGGACAGGGGGCCGTCTCTCAGCCCCAGCATTTT.

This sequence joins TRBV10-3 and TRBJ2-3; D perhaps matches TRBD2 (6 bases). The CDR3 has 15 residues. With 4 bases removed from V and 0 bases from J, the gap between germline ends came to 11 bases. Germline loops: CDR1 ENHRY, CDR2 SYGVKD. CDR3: CAISGWGTSTDTQYF. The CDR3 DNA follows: TGTGCCATCAGTGGTTGGGGGACTAGCACAGATACGCAGTATTTT.

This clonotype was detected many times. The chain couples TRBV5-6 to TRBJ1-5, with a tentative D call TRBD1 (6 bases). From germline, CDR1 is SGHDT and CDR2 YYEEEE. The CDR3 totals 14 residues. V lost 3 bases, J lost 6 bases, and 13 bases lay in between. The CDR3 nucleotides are TGTGCCAGCAGCTCAGGACAGCGCGGTCAGCCCCAGCATTTT. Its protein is CASSSGQRGQPQHF.

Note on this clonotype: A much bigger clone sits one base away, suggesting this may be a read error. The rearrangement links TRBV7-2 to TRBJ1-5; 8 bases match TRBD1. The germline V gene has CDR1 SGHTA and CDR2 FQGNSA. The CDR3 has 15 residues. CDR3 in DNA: TGTGCCAGCAGCACACCGGGACAGGAGTCTCAGACCCAGCATTTT. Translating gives CASSTPGQESQTQHF.

In nucleotides, the CDR3 is TGTGCCAGCAGCTTGGGGATTTCGAGCAATCAGCCCCAGCATTTT. This encodes CASSLGISSNQPQHF. The rearrangement links TRBV7-9 to TRBJ1-5; D is uncertain. The CDR3 sequence is 15 residues long. CDR1 and CDR2 (germline): SEHNR, FQNEAQ (reference sequence). V was cut by 3 bases and J by 1 base, with 10 bases left in between.

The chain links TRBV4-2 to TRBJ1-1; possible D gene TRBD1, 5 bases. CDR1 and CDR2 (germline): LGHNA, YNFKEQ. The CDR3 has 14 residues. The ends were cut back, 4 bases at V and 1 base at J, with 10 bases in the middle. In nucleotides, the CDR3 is TGTGCCAGCAGCCTGGGGGAGGGGAACACTGAAGCTTTCTTT. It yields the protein CASSLGEGNTEAFF.

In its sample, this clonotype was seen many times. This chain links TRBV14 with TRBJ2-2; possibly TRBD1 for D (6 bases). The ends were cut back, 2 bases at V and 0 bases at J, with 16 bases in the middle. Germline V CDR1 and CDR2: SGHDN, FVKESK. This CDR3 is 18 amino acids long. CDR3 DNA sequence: TGTGCCAGCAGCCAACGCTACGGGACACCCGCGAACACCGGGGAGCTGTTTTTT. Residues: CASSQRYGTPANTGELFF.

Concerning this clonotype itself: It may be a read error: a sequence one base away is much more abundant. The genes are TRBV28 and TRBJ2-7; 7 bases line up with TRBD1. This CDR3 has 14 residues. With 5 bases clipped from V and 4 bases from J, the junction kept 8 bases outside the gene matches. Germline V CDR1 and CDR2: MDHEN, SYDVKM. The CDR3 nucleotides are TGTGCCAGCAGTGCGACAGGGTACGGTTACGAGCAGTACTTC. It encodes CASSATGYGYEQYF.

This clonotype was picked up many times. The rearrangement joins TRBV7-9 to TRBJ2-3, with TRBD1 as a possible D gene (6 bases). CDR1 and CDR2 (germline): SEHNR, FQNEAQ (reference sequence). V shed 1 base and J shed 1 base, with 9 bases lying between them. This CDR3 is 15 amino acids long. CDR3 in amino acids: CASSLGTARTDTQYF. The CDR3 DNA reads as TGTGCCAGCAGCTTAGGGACAGCCCGCACAGATACGCAGTATTTT.

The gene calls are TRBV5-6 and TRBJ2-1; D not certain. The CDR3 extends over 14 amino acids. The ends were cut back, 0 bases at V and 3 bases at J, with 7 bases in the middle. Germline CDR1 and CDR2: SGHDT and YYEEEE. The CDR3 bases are TGTGCCAGCAGCTTGGGGACGAACTACAATGAGCAGTTCTTC. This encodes CASSLGTNYNEQFF.

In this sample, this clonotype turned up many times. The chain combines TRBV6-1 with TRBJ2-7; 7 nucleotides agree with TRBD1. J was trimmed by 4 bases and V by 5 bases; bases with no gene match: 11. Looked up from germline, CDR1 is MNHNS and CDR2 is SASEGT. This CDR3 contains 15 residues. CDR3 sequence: CASSPRGTVLYEQYF. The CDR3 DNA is TGTGCCAGCAGTCCTAGAGGGACAGTCTTGTACGAGCAGTACTTC.